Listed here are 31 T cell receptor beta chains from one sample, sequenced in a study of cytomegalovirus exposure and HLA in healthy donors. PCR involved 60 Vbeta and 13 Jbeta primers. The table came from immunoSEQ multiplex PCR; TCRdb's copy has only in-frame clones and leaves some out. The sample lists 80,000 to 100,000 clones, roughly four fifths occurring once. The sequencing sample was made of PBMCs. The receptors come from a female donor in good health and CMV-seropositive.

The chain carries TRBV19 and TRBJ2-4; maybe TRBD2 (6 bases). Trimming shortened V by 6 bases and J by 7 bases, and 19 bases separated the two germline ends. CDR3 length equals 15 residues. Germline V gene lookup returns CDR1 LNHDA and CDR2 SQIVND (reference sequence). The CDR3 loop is CASSPSAGGRNIQYF. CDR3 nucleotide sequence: TGTGCCAGTAGCCCCTCCGCCGGGGGTAGGAACATTCAGTACTTC. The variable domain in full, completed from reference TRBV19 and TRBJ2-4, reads DGGITQSPKYLFRKEGQNVTLSCEQNLNHDAMYWYRQDPGQGLRLIYYSQIVNDFQKGDIAEGYSVSREKKESFPLTVTSAQKNPTAFYLCASSPSAGGRNIQYFGAGTRLSVL.

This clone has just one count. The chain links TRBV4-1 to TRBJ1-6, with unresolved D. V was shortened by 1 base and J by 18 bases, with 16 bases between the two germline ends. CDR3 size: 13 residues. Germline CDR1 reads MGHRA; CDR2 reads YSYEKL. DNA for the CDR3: TGCGCCAGCAGCCAAGGTATAACAGACCCGCACCACTTT. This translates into CASSQGITDPHHF.

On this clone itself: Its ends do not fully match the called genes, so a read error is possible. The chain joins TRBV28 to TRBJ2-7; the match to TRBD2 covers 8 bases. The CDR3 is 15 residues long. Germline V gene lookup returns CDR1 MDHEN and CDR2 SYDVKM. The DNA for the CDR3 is TGTGCCAACAGTCTACTAGCGGAGGGGACCTACGAGCAGTACTTC. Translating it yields CANSLLAEGTYEQYF.

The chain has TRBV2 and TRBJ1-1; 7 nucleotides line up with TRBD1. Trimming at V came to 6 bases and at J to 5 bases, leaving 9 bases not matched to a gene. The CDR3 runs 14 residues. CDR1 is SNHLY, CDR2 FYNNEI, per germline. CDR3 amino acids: CASRTGPAETEAFF. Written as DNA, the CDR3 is TGTGCCAGCAGGACAGGGCCCGCGGAGACTGAAGCTTTCTTT. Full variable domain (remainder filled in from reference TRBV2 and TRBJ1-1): EPEVTQTPSHQVTQMGQEVILRCVPISNHLYFYWYRQILGQKVEFLVSFYNNEISEKSEIFDDQFSVERPDGSNFTLKIRSTKLEDSAMYFCASRTGPAETEAFFGQGTRLTVV.

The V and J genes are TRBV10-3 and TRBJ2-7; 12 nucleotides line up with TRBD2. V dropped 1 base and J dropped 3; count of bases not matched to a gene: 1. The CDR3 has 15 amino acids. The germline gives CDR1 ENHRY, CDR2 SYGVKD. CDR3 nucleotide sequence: TGTGCCATCAGTGAGTGGACTAGCGGGAACTACGAGCAGTACTTC. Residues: CAISEWTSGNYEQYF.

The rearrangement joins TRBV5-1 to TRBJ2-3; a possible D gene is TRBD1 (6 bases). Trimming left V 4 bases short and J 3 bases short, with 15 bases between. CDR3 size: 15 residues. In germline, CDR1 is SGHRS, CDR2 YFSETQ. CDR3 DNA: TGCGCCAGCAGCCCCAGGGGAGCCGGAACAGATACGCAGTATTTT. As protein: CASSPRGAGTDTQYF.

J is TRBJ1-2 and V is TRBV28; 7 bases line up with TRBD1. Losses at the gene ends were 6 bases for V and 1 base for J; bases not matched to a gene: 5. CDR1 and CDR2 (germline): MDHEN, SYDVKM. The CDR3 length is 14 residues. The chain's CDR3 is CASRGQVVNYGYTF. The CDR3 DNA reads TGTGCCAGCAGAGGACAGGTTGTTAACTATGGCTACACCTTC.

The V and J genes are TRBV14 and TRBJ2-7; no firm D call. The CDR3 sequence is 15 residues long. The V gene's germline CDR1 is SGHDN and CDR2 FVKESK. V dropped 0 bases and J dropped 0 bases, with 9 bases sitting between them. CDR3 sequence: CASSQDSIRSYEQYF. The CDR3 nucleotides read TGTGCCAGCAGCCAAGATAGTATCCGCTCCTACGAGCAGTACTTC.

This CDR3 is CSLGQETQYF. In DNA form, the CDR3 reads TGCAGCCTCGGTCAAGAGACCCAGTACTTC. This chain links TRBV29-1 with TRBJ2-5; unclear D gene. Trimming took off 8 bases at V and 2 bases at J, with 6 bases between the two ends. The CDR3 loop spans 10 amino acids. Germline V lookup: CDR1 SQVTM, CDR2 ANQGSEA.

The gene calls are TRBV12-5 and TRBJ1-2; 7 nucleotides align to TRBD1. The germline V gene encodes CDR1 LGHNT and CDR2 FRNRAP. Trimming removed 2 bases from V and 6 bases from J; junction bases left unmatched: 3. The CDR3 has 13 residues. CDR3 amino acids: CASGLNRGDGYTF. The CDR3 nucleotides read TGTGCTAGTGGTTTGAACAGGGGCGATGGCTACACCTTC.

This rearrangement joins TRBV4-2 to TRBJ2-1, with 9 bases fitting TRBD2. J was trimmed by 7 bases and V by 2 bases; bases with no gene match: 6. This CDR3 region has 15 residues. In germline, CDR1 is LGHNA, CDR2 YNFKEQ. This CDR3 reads CASSQLAGAGNEQFF. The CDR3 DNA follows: TGTGCCAGCAGCCAATTAGCGGGGGCGGGTAATGAGCAGTTCTTC.

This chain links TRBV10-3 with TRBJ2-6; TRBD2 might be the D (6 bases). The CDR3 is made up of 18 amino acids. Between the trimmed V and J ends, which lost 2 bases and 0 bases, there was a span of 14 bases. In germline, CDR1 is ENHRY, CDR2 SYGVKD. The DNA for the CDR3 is TGTGCCATCAGTGAGAAGTCGGGGGTCCTCTCTGGGGCCAACGTCCTGACTTTC. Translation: CAISEKSGVLSGANVLTF.

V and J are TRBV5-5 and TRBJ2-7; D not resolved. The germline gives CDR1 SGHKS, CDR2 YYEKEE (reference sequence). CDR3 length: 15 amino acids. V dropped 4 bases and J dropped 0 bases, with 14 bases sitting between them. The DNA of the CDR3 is TGTGCCAGCAGCCTCTTATCTAGGAGCTCCTACGAGCAGTACTTC. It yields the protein CASSLLSRSSYEQYF.

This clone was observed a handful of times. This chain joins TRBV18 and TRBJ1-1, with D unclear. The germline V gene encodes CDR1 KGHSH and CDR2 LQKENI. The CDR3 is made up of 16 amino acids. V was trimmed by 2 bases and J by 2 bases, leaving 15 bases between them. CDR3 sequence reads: CASSPLAASLNTEAFF. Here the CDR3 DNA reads TGTGCCAGCTCACCATTAGCCGCAAGCCTTAACACTGAAGCTTTCTTT.

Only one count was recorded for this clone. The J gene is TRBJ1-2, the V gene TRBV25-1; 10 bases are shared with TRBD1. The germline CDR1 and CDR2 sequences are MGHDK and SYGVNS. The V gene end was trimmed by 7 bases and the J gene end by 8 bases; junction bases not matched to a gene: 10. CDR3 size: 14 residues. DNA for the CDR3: TGTGCCAGCAAGAACCCCGGGACAGGGGACGGCTACACCTTC. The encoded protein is CASKNPGTGDGYTF.

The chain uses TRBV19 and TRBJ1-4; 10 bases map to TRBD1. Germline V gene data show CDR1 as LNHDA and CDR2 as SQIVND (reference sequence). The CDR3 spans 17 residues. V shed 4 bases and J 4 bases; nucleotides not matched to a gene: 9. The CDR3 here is CASSTPGQGLLNEKLFF. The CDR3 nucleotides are TGTGCCAGTAGTACTCCGGGACAGGGGCTACTTAATGAAAAACTGTTTTTT.

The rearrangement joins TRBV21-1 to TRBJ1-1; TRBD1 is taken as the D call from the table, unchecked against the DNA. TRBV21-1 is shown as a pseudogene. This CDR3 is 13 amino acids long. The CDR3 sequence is CASSNRWQAEAFF. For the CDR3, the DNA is TGTGCCAGCAGCAATAGGTGGCAGGCTGAAGCTTTCTTT.

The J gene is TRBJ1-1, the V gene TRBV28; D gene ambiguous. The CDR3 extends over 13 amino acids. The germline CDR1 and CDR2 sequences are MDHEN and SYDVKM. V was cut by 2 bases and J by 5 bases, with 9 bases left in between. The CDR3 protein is CASSLARQTEAFF. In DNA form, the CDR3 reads TGTGCCAGCAGTTTAGCGCGGCAGACTGAAGCTTTCTTT. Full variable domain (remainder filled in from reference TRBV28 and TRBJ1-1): DVKVTQSSRYLVKRTGEKVFLECVQDMDHENMFWYRQDPGLGLRLIYFSYDVKMKEKGDIPEGYSVSREKKERFSLILESASTNQTSMYLCASSLARQTEAFFGQGTRLTVV.

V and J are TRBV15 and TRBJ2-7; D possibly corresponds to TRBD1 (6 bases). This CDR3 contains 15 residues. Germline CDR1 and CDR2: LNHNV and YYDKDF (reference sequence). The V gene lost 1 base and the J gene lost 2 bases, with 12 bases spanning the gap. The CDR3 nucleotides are TGTGCCACCAGCAGAGGCGGACAGTTAACCTACGAGCAGTACTTC. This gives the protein CATSRGGQLTYEQYF. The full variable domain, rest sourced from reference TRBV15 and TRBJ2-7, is DAMVIQNPRYQVTQFGKPVTLSCSQTLNHNVMYWYQQKSSQAPKLLFHYYDKDFNNEADTPDNFQSRRPNTSFCFLDIRSPGLGDTAMYLCATSRGGQLTYEQYFGPGTRLTVT.

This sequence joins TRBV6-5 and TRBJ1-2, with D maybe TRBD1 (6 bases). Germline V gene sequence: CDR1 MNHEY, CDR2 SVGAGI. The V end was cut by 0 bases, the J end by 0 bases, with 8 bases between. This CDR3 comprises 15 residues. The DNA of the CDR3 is TGTGCCAGCAGTTACTCGGGGGCAGCTAACTATGGCTACACCTTC. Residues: CASSYSGAANYGYTF.

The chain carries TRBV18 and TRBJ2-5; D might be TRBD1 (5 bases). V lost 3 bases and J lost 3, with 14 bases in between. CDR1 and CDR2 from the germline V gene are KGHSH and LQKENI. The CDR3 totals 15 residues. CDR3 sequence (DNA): TGTGCCAGCTCACCCAGAAGGGGTTCAAAAGAGACCCAGTACTTC. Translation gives CASSPRRGSKETQYF.

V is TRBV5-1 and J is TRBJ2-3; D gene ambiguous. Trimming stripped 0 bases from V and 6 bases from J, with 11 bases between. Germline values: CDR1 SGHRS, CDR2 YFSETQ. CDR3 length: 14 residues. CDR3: CASSLAAPRDTQYF. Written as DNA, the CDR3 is TGCGCCAGCAGCTTGGCCGCCCCCAGGGATACGCAGTATTTT.

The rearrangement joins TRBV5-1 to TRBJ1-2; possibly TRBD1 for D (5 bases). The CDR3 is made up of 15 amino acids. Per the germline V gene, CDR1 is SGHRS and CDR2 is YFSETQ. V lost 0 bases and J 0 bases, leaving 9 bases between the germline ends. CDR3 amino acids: CASSLAGTSNYGYTF. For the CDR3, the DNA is TGCGCCAGCAGCTTGGCCGGGACTTCTAACTATGGCTACACCTTC.

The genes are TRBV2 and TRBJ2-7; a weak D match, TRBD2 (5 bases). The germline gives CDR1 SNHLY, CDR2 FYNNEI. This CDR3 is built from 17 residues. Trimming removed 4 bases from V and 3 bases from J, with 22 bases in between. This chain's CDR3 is CASSVRITGRPNYEQYF. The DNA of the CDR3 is TGTGCCAGCAGTGTCCGAATTACGGGAAGACCTAACTACGAGCAGTACTTC.

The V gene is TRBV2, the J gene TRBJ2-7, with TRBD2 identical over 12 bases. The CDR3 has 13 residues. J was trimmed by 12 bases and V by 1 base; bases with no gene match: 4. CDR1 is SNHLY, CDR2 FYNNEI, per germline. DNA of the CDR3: TGTGCCAGCAGTGAAGGACTAGCGGGGGAGTGGTACTTC. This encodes CASSEGLAGEWYF.

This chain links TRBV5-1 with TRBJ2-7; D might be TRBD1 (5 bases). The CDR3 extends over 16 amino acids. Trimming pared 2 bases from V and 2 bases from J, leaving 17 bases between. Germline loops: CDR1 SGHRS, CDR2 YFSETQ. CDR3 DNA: TGCGCCAGCAGCTTCAGGAACAGGCTCATCCCCTACGAGCAGTACTTC. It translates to CASSFRNRLIPYEQYF. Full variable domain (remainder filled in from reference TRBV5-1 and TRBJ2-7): KAGVTQTPRYLIKTRGQQVTLSCSPISGHRSVSWYQQTPGQGLQFLFEYFSETQRNKGNFPGRFSGRQFSNSRSEMNVSTLELGDSALYLCASSFRNRLIPYEQYFGPGTRLTVT.

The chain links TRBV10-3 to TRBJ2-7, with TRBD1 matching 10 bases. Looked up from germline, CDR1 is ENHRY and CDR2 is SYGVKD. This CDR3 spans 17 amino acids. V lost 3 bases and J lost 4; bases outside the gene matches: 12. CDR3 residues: CAISDPGTGELGYEQYF. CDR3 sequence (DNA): TGTGCCATCAGTGACCCCGGGACAGGGGAGCTTGGGTACGAGCAGTACTTC.

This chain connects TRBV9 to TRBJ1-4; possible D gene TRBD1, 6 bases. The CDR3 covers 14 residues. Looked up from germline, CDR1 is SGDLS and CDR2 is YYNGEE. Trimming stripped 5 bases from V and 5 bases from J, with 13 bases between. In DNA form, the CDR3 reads TGTGCCAGCAGTGGGGGGGCGGAGAATGAAAAACTGTTTTTT. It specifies CASSGGAENEKLFF.

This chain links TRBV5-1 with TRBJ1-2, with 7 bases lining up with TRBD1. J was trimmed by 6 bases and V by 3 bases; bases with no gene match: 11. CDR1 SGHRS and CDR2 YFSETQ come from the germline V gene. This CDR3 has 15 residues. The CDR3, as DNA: TGCGCCAGCAGCTCTGGTAGTAGGACAGGACATGGCTACACCTTC. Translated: CASSSGSRTGHGYTF.

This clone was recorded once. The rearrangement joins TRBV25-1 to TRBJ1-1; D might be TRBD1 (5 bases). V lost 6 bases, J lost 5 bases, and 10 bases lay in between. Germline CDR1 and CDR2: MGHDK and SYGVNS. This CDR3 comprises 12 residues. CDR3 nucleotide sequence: TGTGCCAGCAGCCAGGGATGGACTGAAGCTTTCTTT. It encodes CASSQGWTEAFF.

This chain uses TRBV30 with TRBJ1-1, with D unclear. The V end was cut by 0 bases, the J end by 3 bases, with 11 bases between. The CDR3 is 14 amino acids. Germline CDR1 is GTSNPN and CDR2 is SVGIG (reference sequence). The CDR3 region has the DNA TGTGCCTGGAGTGTCAGTTGGAGGGACACTGAAGCTTTCTTT. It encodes CAWSVSWRDTEAFF.